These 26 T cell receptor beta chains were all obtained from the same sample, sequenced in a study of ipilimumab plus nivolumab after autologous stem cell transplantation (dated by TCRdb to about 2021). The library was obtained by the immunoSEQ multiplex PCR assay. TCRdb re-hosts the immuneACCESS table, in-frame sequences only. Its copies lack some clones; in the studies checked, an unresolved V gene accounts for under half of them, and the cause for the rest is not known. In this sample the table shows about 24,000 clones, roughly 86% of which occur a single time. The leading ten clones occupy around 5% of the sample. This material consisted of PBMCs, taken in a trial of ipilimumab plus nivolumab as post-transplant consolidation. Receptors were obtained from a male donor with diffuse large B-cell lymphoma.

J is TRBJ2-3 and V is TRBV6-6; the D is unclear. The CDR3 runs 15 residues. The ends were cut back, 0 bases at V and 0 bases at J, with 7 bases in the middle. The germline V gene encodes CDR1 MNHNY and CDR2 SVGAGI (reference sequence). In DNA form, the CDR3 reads TGTGCCAGCAGTTACTCGAGAGACAGCACAGATACGCAGTATTTT. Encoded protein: CASSYSRDSTDTQYF.

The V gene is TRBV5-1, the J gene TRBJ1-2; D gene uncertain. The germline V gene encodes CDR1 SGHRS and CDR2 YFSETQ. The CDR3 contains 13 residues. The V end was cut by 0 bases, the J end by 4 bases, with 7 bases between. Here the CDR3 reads CASSLAGSYGYTF. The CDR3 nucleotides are TGCGCCAGCAGCTTGGCCGGGTCCTATGGCTACACCTTC.

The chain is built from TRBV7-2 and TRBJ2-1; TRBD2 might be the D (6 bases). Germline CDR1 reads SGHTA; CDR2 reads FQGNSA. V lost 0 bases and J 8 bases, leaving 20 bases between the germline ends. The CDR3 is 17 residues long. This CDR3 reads CASSLAPAGTVGDEQFF. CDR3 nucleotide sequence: TGTGCCAGCAGCTTAGCGCCTGCGGGGACCGTTGGGGATGAGCAGTTCTTC. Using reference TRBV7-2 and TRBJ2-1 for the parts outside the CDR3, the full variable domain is GAGVSQSPSNKVTEKGKDVELRCDPISGHTALYWYRQSLGQGLEFLIYFQGNSAPDKSGLPSDRFSAERTGGSVSTLTIQRTQQEDSAVYLCASSLAPAGTVGDEQFFGPGTRLTVL.

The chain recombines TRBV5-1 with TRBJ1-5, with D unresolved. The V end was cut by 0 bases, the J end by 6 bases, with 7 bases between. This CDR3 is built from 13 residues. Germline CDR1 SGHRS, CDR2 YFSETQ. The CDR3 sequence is CASSLDVGQPQHF. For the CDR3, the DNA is TGCGCCAGCAGCTTGGATGTTGGTCAGCCCCAGCATTTT.

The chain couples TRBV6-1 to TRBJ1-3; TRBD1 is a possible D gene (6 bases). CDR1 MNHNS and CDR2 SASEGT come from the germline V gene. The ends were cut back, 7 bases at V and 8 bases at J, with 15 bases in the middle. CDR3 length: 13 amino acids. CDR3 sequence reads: CASTNRVWDTIYF. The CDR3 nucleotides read TGTGCCAGCACTAACAGGGTCTGGGACACCATATATTTT.

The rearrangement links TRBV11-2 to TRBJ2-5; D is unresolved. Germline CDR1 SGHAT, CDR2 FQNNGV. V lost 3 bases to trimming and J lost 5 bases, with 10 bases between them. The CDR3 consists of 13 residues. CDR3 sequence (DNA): TGTGCCAGCAGCTTCGAGGCCCAGGAGACCCAGTACTTC. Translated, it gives CASSFEAQETQYF.

CDR3 sequence: CATSRVSGSVSGTDTQYF. CDR3 coding DNA: TGTGCCACCAGCAGAGTTTCCGGTTCTGTCTCTGGGACAGATACGCAGTATTTT. The gene calls are TRBV15 and TRBJ2-3; D call uncertain. Trimming pared 1 base from V and 3 bases from J, leaving 20 bases between. Germline loops: CDR1 LNHNV, CDR2 YYDKDF (reference sequence). This CDR3 has 18 amino acids.

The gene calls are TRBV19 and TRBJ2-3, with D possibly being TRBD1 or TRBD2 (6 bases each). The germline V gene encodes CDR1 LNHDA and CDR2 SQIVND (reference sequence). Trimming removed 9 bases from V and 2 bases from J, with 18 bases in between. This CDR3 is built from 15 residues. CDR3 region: CASRPRGGSTDTQYF. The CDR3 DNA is TGTGCCAGCCGCCCCAGAGGGGGGTCCACAGATACGCAGTATTTT. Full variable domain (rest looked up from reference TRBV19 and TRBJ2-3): DGGITQSPKYLFRKEGQNVTLSCEQNLNHDAMYWYRQDPGQGLRLIYYSQIVNDFQKGDIAEGYSVSREKKESFPLTVTSAQKNPTAFYLCASRPRGGSTDTQYFGPGTRLTVL.

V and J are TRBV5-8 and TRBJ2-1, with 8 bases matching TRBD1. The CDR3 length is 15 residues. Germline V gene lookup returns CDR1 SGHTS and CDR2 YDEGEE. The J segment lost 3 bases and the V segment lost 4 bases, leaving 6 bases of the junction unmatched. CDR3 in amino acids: CASSPRQGFYNEQFF. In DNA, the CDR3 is TGTGCCAGCAGCCCGCGACAGGGGTTCTACAATGAGCAGTTCTTC.

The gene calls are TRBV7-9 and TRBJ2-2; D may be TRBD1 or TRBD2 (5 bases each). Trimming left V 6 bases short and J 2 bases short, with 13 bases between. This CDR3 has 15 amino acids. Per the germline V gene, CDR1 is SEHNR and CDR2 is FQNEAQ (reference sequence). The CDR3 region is CASRAGTANTGELFF. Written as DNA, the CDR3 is TGTGCCAGCAGGGCCGGGACGGCCAACACCGGGGAGCTGTTTTTT.

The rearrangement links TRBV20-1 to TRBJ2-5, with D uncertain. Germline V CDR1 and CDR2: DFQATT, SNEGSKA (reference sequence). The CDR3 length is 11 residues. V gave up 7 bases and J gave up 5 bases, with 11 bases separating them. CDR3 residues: CSVLTQETQYF. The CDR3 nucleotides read TGCAGTGTGTTGACGCAGGAGACCCAGTACTTC.

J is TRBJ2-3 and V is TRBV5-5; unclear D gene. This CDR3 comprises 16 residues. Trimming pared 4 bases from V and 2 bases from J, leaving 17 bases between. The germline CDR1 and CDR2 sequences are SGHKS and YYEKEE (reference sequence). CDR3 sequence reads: CASSLVVGANTDTQYF. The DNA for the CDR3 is TGTGCCAGCAGCCTGGTAGTCGGAGCGAACACAGATACGCAGTATTTT.

CDR3 loop: CASSPGKALYEQFF. Written as DNA, the CDR3 is TGTGCCAGCAGTCCCGGGAAAGCGCTCTATGAGCAGTTCTTC. The chain links TRBV7-2 to TRBJ2-1, with a weak D call TRBD2 (5 bases). The length of the CDR3 is 14 residues. The germline V gene encodes CDR1 SGHTA and CDR2 FQGNSA. Trimming stripped 6 bases from V and 8 bases from J, with 17 bases between.

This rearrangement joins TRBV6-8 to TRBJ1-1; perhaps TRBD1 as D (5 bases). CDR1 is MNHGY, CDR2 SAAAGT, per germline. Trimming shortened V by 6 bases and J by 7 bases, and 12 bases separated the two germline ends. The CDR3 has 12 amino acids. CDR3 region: CASSLRDGEAFF. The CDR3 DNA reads TGTGCCAGCAGCCTCCGGGACGGTGAAGCTTTCTTT.

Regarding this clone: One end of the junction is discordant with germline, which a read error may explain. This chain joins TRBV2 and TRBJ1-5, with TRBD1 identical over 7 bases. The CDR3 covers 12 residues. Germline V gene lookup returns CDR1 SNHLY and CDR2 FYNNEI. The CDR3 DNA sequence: TGTGCCAGCAGTTTTGCAGGGGGGGACTGGAATTTT. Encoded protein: CASSFAGGDWNF. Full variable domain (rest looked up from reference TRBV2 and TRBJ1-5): EPEVTQTPSHQVTQMGQEVILRCVPISNHLYFYWYRQILGQKVEFLVSFYNNEISEKSEIFDDQFSVERPDGSNFTLKIRSTKLEDSAMYFCASSFAGGDWNFGDGTRLSIL.

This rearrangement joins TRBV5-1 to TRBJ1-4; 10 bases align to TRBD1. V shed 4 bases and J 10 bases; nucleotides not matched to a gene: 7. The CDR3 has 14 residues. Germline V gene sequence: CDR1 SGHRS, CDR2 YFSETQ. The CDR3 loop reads CASSRGTGERKLFF. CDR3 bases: TGCGCCAGCAGCCGGGGGACAGGGGAGCGAAAACTGTTTTTT.

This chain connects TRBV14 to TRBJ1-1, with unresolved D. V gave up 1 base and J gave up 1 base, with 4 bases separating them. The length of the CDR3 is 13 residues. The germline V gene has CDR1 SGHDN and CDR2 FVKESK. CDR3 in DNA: TGTGCCAGCAGCCAAGGACGGAACACTGAAGCTTTCTTT. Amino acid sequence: CASSQGRNTEAFF.

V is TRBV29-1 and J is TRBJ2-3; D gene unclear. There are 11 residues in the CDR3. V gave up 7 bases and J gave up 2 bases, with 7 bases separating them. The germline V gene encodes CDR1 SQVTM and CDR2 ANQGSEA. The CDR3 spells CSADPTDTQYF. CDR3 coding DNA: TGCAGCGCCGACCCCACAGATACGCAGTATTTT.

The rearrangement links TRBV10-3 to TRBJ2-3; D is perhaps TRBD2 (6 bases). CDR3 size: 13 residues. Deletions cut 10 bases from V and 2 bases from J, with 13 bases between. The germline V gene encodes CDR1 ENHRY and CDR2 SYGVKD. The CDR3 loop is CATGDLDTDTQYF. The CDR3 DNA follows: TGTGCCACCGGGGACTTAGACACAGATACGCAGTATTTT.

The DNA for the CDR3 is TGTGCCAGCAGCTTAGGGGAGGGCCAGCCCCAGCATTTT. Protein sequence: CASSLGEGQPQHF. The V gene is TRBV7-9, the J gene TRBJ1-5; D call uncertain. The CDR3 loop spans 13 amino acids. V dropped 1 base and J dropped 7 bases, with 8 bases sitting between them. In germline, CDR1 is SEHNR, CDR2 FQNEAQ (reference sequence).

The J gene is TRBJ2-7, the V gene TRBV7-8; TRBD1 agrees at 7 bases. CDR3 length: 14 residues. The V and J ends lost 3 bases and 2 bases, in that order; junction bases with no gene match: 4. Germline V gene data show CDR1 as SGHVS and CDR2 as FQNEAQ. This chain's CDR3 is CASSLDRNPYEQYF. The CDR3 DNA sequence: TGTGCCAGCAGCTTGGACAGGAACCCCTACGAGCAGTACTTC.

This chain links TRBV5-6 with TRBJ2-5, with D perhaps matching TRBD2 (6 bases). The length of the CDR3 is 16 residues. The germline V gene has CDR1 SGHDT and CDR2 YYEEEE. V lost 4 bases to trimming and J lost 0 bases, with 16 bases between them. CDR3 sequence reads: CASSPPRGIYQETQYF. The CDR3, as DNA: TGTGCCAGCAGCCCTCCCCGGGGGATATACCAAGAGACCCAGTACTTC.

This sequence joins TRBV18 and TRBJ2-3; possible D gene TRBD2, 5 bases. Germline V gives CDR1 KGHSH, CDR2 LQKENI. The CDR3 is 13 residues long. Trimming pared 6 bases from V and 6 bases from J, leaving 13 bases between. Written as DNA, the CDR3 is TGTGCCAGCTCGACCGCAACGGGGGATACGCAGTATTTT. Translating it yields CASSTATGDTQYF.

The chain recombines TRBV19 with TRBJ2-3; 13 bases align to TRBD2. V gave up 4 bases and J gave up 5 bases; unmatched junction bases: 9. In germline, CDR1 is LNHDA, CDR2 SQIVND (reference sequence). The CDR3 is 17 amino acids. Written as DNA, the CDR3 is TGTGCCAGTAGTAGAACTAGCGGGGGGGGCCTAAAAGATACGCAGTATTTT. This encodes CASSRTSGGGLKDTQYF.

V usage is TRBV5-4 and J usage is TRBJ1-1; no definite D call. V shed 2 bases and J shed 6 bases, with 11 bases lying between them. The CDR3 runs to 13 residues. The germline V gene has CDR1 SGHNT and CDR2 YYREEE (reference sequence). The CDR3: CASSFLGLAEAFF. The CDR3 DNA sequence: TGTGCCAGCAGCTTTCTTGGGTTGGCTGAAGCTTTCTTT.

CDR3 sequence reads: CASSLAQGGGANTEAFF. The CDR3 coding sequence is TGTGCCAGCAGCTTGGCACAGGGGGGGGGAGCGAACACTGAAGCTTTCTTT. The V gene is TRBV5-4, the J gene TRBJ1-1; TRBD1 matches 8 bases. From germline, CDR1 is SGHNT and CDR2 YYREEE (reference sequence). This CDR3 has 17 amino acids. V lost 0 bases, J lost 1 base, and 8 bases stayed unmatched.